Presented here are 23 T cell receptor beta chains from one specimen sequenced in a study of Ad26.COV2.S vaccination and SARS-CoV-2 variants. The repertoire was sequenced with immunoSEQ multiplex PCR; TCRdb's copy has only in-frame clones and lacks some. The sample has over 110,000 clones, roughly 85% seen once. Sequencing used peripheral blood, obtained after recovery from COVID-19. All receptors come from a human donor who had recovered from COVID-19.

The chain recombines TRBV18 with TRBJ2-7; D may correspond to TRBD1 or TRBD2 (5 bases each). Germline CDR1 reads KGHSH; CDR2 reads LQKENI. V shed 0 bases and J shed 6 bases, with 9 bases lying between them. The CDR3 totals 13 residues. The CDR3 region is CASSPPGRGEQYF. The CDR3 bases are TGTGCCAGCTCACCACCGGGACGAGGCGAGCAGTACTTC. Using reference TRBV18 and TRBJ2-7 for the parts outside the CDR3, the full variable domain is NAGVMQNPRHLVRRRGQEARLRCSPMKGHSHVYWYRQLPEEGLKFMVYLQKENIIDESGMPKERFSAEFPKEGPSILRIQQVVRGDSAAYFCASSPPGRGEQYFGPGTRLTVT.

The rearrangement links TRBV10-3 to TRBJ2-1, with 8 bases that match TRBD2. V was pared by 11 bases and J by 6 bases, with 9 bases of the junction left unmatched. Per the germline V gene, CDR1 is ENHRY and CDR2 is SYGVKD. This CDR3 comprises 13 residues. The CDR3 protein is CASKAGLVNEQFF. CDR3 DNA: TGTGCCTCCAAGGCGGGACTAGTCAATGAGCAGTTCTTC.

The chain couples TRBV23-1 to TRBJ1-5; no definite D call. TRBV23-1 is an ORF; its function is uncertain. This CDR3 region has 13 residues. Trimming removed 4 bases at V and 4 bases at J, with 8 bases between. Here the CDR3 reads CASSLPGNQPQHF. The CDR3 region has the DNA TGCGCCAGCAGTCTACCGGGAAATCAGCCCCAGCATTTT.

This clone was observed once. The CDR3 here is CASSFDGINEQFF. DNA of the CDR3: TGCGCCAGCAGCTTCGATGGTATCAATGAGCAGTTCTTC. The chain links TRBV5-1 to TRBJ2-1; D is uncertain. V gave up 2 bases and J gave up 6 bases, with 9 bases separating them. The CDR3 has 13 amino acids. CDR1 is SGHRS, CDR2 YFSETQ, per germline.

This chain connects TRBV7-9 to TRBJ1-2, with D uncertain. V lost 4 bases and J lost 6, with 18 bases in between. The CDR3 sequence is 15 residues long. The germline gives CDR1 SEHNR, CDR2 FQNEAQ (reference sequence). CDR3 in amino acids: CASSSSNPGADGYTF. For the CDR3, the DNA is TGTGCCAGCAGCTCCTCAAACCCAGGAGCTGATGGCTACACCTTC.

The genes are TRBV5-1 and TRBJ1-4; the D is unclear. From germline, CDR1 is SGHRS and CDR2 YFSETQ. V was trimmed by 2 bases and J by 1 base, leaving 0 bases between them. This CDR3 has 12 amino acids. Here the CDR3 DNA reads TGCGCCAGCAGCTTAACTAATGAAAAACTGTTTTTT. Translating it yields CASSLTNEKLFF. The variable domain in full, completed from reference TRBV5-1 and TRBJ1-4, reads KAGVTQTPRYLIKTRGQQVTLSCSPISGHRSVSWYQQTPGQGLQFLFEYFSETQRNKGNFPGRFSGRQFSNSRSEMNVSTLELGDSALYLCASSLTNEKLFFGSGTQLSVL.

In its sample, this clone was seen once. This sequence joins TRBV19 and TRBJ1-5, with D perhaps TRBD1 (5 bases). Trimming removed 4 bases at V and 5 bases at J, with 12 bases between. In germline, CDR1 is LNHDA, CDR2 SQIVND (reference sequence). The CDR3 sequence is 14 residues long. The CDR3 region has the DNA TGTGCCAGTAGTAGAGCGGGGGGATATCAGCCCCAGCATTTT. Amino acid sequence: CASSRAGGYQPQHF.

The genes are TRBV25-1 and TRBJ2-5; no clear D gene. Germline-derived CDR1 and CDR2 are MGHDK and SYGVNS. CDR3 length: 14 residues. Trimming took off 2 bases at V and 3 bases at J, with 10 bases between the two ends. The CDR3 region has the DNA TGTGCCAGCAGTGAAGAGGAATTGGAAGAGACCCAGTACTTC. Amino acids: CASSEEELEETQYF.

The CDR3 loop reads CASRDRGLPGELFF. CDR3 bases: TGTGCCAGCAGGGACAGGGGGCTGCCCGGGGAGCTGTTTTTT. The chain has TRBV21-1 and TRBJ2-2; TRBD1 reflects the table's D call only, with no check against the DNA. TRBV21-1 is recorded as a pseudogene. This CDR3 region has 14 residues.

The chain joins TRBV24-1 to TRBJ2-1; a possible D gene is TRBD2 (7 bases). Germline V CDR1 and CDR2: KGHDR, SFDVKD. V shed 3 bases and J shed 9 bases, with 14 bases lying between them. The CDR3 consists of 14 residues. CDR3 loop: CATSDETSRGEQFF. CDR3 DNA sequence: TGTGCCACCAGTGATGAGACTAGCAGGGGTGAGCAGTTCTTC.

Details on this clone: Other DNA variants within this sample encode the same CDR3. The CDR3 here is CASSLGDGPGETQYF. CDR3 bases: TGTGCCAGCAGTTTAGGGGACGGGCCCGGGGAGACCCAGTACTTC. The rearrangement links TRBV28 to TRBJ2-5, with D perhaps TRBD1 or TRBD2 (5 bases each). CDR3 length: 15 amino acids. V was shortened by 2 bases and J by 5 bases, with 15 bases between the two germline ends. Germline assignment: CDR1 MDHEN and CDR2 SYDVKM.

The CDR3 sequence: CASSLQGQGSTNEKLFF. The CDR3 DNA is TGCGCCAGCAGCTTGCAGGGACAGGGGTCCACTAATGAAAAACTGTTTTTT. V is TRBV5-1 and J is TRBJ1-4; 10 nucleotides agree with TRBD1. The CDR3 loop spans 17 amino acids. V lost 1 base to trimming and J lost 2 bases; unmatched junction nucleotides: 5. The germline gives CDR1 SGHRS, CDR2 YFSETQ.

The rearrangement links TRBV5-1 to TRBJ2-7; 8 positions match TRBD1. Trimming took 4 bases from V and 2 from J; bases not matched to a gene: 5. Germline values: CDR1 SGHRS, CDR2 YFSETQ. The CDR3 runs 14 residues. CDR3: CASSLSGGTYEQYF. Written as DNA, the CDR3 is TGCGCCAGCAGCCTCTCAGGGGGCACCTACGAGCAGTACTTC. Using reference TRBV5-1 and TRBJ2-7 for the parts outside the CDR3, the full variable domain is KAGVTQTPRYLIKTRGQQVTLSCSPISGHRSVSWYQQTPGQGLQFLFEYFSETQRNKGNFPGRFSGRQFSNSRSEMNVSTLELGDSALYLCASSLSGGTYEQYFGPGTRLTVT.

The V and J genes are TRBV6-6 and TRBJ1-3; D unresolved. The V end lost 0 bases, the J end lost 4 bases, and 4 bases lay between the germline ends. This CDR3 comprises 13 residues. Germline lookup yields CDR1 MNHNY and CDR2 SVGAGI (reference sequence). CDR3 amino acids: CASSYSQGNTIYF. Here the CDR3 DNA reads TGTGCCAGCAGTTACTCGCAAGGAAACACCATATATTTT.

This chain links TRBV27 with TRBJ1-5; D is perhaps TRBD1 (6 bases). CDR1 and CDR2 (germline): MNHEY, SMNVEV (reference sequence). Trimming removed 3 bases at V and 7 bases at J, with 10 bases between. The CDR3 length is 13 residues. CDR3 residues: CASSLVGAQPQHF. The CDR3 nucleotides are TGTGCCAGCAGTTTGGTGGGGGCACAGCCCCAGCATTTT.

This chain links TRBV15 with TRBJ2-6; 9 bases match TRBD2. Germline CDR1 reads LNHNV; CDR2 reads YYDKDF (reference sequence). V lost 6 bases, J lost 3 bases, and 3 bases stayed unmatched. CDR3 length equals 15 residues. CDR3: CATSSGGLGANVLTF. Here the CDR3 DNA reads TGTGCCACCAGTAGCGGGGGACTTGGGGCCAACGTCCTGACTTTC.

The rearrangement joins TRBV29-1 to TRBJ2-7; 10 bases fit TRBD2. The CDR3 extends over 18 amino acids. The germline V gene has CDR1 SQVTM and CDR2 ANQGSEA. V lost 3 bases to trimming and J lost 2 bases; unmatched junction nucleotides: 16. This CDR3 is CSVESPKWSGGDPYEQYF. CDR3 nucleotides: TGCAGCGTTGAGAGCCCTAAATGGAGCGGGGGGGACCCCTACGAGCAGTACTTC.

The V call is TRBV5-1, the J call TRBJ2-1, with 13 bases lining up with TRBD2. Germline V CDR1 and CDR2: SGHRS, YFSETQ. The length of the CDR3 is 16 residues. Trimming took 4 bases from V and 9 from J; bases not matched to a gene: 10. CDR3 bases: TGCGCCAGCAGCACCTTACTAGCGGGGGGGCCTGCTGAGCAGTTCTTC. This translates into CASSTLLAGGPAEQFF. Using reference TRBV5-1 and TRBJ2-1 for the parts outside the CDR3, the full variable domain is KAGVTQTPRYLIKTRGQQVTLSCSPISGHRSVSWYQQTPGQGLQFLFEYFSETQRNKGNFPGRFSGRQFSNSRSEMNVSTLELGDSALYLCASSTLLAGGPAEQFFGPGTRLTVL.

This chain connects TRBV19 to TRBJ2-4; either TRBD1 or TRBD2 may fit D (5 bases each). With 3 bases removed from V and 3 bases from J, the gap between germline ends came to 12 bases. The CDR3 consists of 15 residues. Germline V CDR1 and CDR2: LNHDA, SQIVND (reference sequence). The CDR3 protein is CASSIFGGGKNIQYF. CDR3 bases: TGTGCCAGTAGTATTTTTGGGGGTGGCAAAAACATTCAGTACTTC.

J is TRBJ2-7 and V is TRBV7-2; weak D call: TRBD2 (6 bases). The CDR3 length is 15 residues. The germline V and J ends were trimmed by 0 bases and 2 bases, with 11 bases remaining between them. The germline V gene encodes CDR1 SGHTA and CDR2 FQGNSA. CDR3 in amino acids: CASSLAPASAYEQYF. In DNA form, the CDR3 reads TGTGCCAGCAGCTTAGCGCCTGCTAGCGCCTACGAGCAGTACTTC.

This chain joins TRBV19 and TRBJ2-1, with 10 bases lining up with TRBD2. V shed 7 bases, J shed 6 bases, and the junction held 9 bases outside the gene matches. The CDR3 extends over 15 amino acids. CDR1 and CDR2 from the germline V gene are LNHDA and SQIVND (reference sequence). The chain's CDR3 is CASTPISGGVNEQFF. CDR3 DNA: TGTGCCAGTACTCCTATCAGCGGGGGGGTCAATGAGCAGTTCTTC.

The V gene is TRBV5-6, the J gene TRBJ2-6; D may match TRBD1 or TRBD2 (6 bases each). CDR1 is SGHDT and CDR2 is YYEEEE in the germline V gene. V was cut by 3 bases and J by 2 bases, with 21 bases left in between. The CDR3 is 19 residues long. This chain's CDR3 is CASSSPGAWRVPGANVLTF. In nucleotides, the CDR3 is TGTGCCAGCAGCTCCCCGGGGGCCTGGAGGGTGCCTGGGGCCAACGTCCTGACTTTC.

The chain joins TRBV5-6 to TRBJ1-2; D remains unclear. V gave up 1 base and J gave up 5 bases, with 6 bases separating them. There are 12 residues in the CDR3. Germline CDR1 reads SGHDT; CDR2 reads YYEEEE. DNA of the CDR3: TGTGCCAGCAGCTTGTTGAATTATGGCTACACCTTC. Its protein product is CASSLLNYGYTF.